This TCR beta chain emerged from a study of T-cell memory formation after mild COVID-19. TCRdb called the 5' RACE reads again in MiXCR, with one record for every CDR3 protein. The sample includes tens of thousands of distinct CDR3 sequences, 7.3% of them seen just once. This clonotype has a handful of counts. In germline, CDR1 is SEHNR, CDR2 FQNEAQ (reference sequence). The CDR3 sequence is 14 residues long. The V and J ends lost 3 bases and 0 bases respectively, with 6 bases between them. Sequencing used PBMCs or a T cell subset sorted from them (not recorded which). The chain links TRBV7-9 to TRBJ1-3; no clear D. The TCR was taken from a man younger than 30 who had mild COVID-19 (a few samples of this study predate the infection). Cell type and time point are not known. CDR3 region: CASSFSVSGNTIYF. As DNA, the CDR3 is TGTGCCAGCAGCTTCTCGGTCTCTGGAAACACCATATATTTT.